A single sample is the source of the 13 T cell receptor beta chains below, sequenced in a study of T cells in Graves' hyperthyroidism and ophthalmopathy. The TCR beta CDR3 regions underwent amplification using RNA transcripts as the source. The study used the HTBI primer set for a first-round RT-PCR of the TCR CDR3. MiXCR, run by TCRdb on the multiplex PCR reads, gives a single entry per CDR3 protein. This table holds some 300,000 distinct CDR3 sequences, roughly 19% found once. Input material: blood. The receptors here all came from a man aged 45-60 years with Graves' ophthalmopathy.

At least ten counts were recorded for this clonotype. This sequence joins TRBV6-1 and TRBJ2-1, with 13 positions matching TRBD2. The CDR3 has 18 amino acids. The V segment lost 0 bases and the J segment 6 bases; nucleotides outside the gene matches: 8. The germline V gene encodes CDR1 MNHNS and CDR2 SASEGT. The CDR3 DNA follows: TGTGCCAGCAGTGAAGCGGGACTAGCGGGAAGTGGCGTCAATGAGCAGTTCTTC. This translates into CASSEAGLAGSGVNEQFF.

This clonotype was recorded a few times. The chain uses TRBV7-8 and TRBJ2-5; 12 bases are a match to TRBD1. CDR1 is SGHVS and CDR2 is FQNEAQ in the germline V gene. This CDR3 region has 18 residues. Germline trimming cut 5 bases from V and 5 bases from J; bases unmatched to any gene: 15. The CDR3: CASSPGGGTGGAGETQYF. The CDR3 DNA is TGTGCCAGCAGCCCCGGGGGGGGGACAGGGGGCGCTGGGGAGACCCAGTACTTC.

This clonotype was counted many times. The chain joins TRBV12-3 or TRBV12-4 to TRBJ2-1; D perhaps matches TRBD2 (5 bases). Trimming took 8 bases from V and 9 from J, leaving 17 bases between them. The CDR3 is 13 amino acids. The CDR3 reads CASCAEAQSEQFF. The DNA for the CDR3 is TGTGCCAGCTGTGCGGAGGCCCAAAGTGAGCAGTTCTTC.

Many counts were recorded for this clonotype. DNA of the CDR3: TGTGCCAGCAGCTTCAGGACGGCCGTGAACTACAATGAGCAGTTCTTC. This translates into CASSFRTAVNYNEQFF. The chain is built from TRBV28 and TRBJ2-1; no firm D call. The CDR3 length is 16 residues. Trimming pared 6 bases from V and 3 bases from J, leaving 18 bases between. Germline V lookup: CDR1 MDHEN, CDR2 SYDVKM.

This clonotype was counted at least ten times. The V gene is TRBV30, the J gene TRBJ1-1; TRBD1 is a possible D gene (6 bases). Germline CDR1 and CDR2: GTSNPN and SVGIG (reference sequence). This CDR3 is 14 amino acids long. V lost 4 bases, J lost 3 bases, and 15 bases lay in between. The CDR3 sequence is CAWIEQGRDTEAFF. The CDR3, as DNA: TGTGCCTGGATCGAACAGGGCAGAGACACTGAAGCTTTCTTT.

This clonotype was counted only a few times. The V call is TRBV30, the J call TRBJ1-5, with a weak D call TRBD1 (5 bases). V gave up 0 bases and J gave up 7 bases, with 22 bases separating them. The CDR3 length is 17 residues. CDR1 is GTSNPN, CDR2 SVGIG, per germline (reference sequence). The CDR3 here is CAWSVSFLGLLGQPQHF. The CDR3 nucleotides read TGTGCCTGGAGTGTATCCTTTTTGGGACTTCTCGGGCAGCCCCAGCATTTT.

This clonotype was picked up a small number of times. The V gene is TRBV7-3, the J gene TRBJ2-1; D gene unclear. Trimming cost V 1 base and J 7 bases, with 11 bases left between them. Germline assignment: CDR1 SGHTA and CDR2 FQGTGA. This CDR3 is built from 14 residues. The CDR3 DNA follows: TGTGCCAGCAGCTTAAGTGGAGCGCCGAATGAGCAGTTCTTC. Its protein is CASSLSGAPNEQFF.

Many counts were recorded for this clonotype. The chain links TRBV15 to TRBJ2-3; 13 bases match TRBD2. V lost 5 bases, J lost 6 bases, and 5 bases stayed unmatched. This CDR3 spans 15 amino acids. Germline V gene data show CDR1 as LNHNV and CDR2 as YYDKDF (reference sequence). The CDR3 is CATSAWTSGSDTQYF. DNA for the CDR3: TGTGCCACCAGCGCATGGACTAGCGGGAGCGATACGCAGTATTTT.

The CDR3, as DNA: TGTGCCAGCAGCTGGGACAGGGGAGGGGAGACCCAGTACTTC. Encoded protein: CASSWDRGGETQYF. This chain links TRBV11-2 with TRBJ2-5; 10 bases align to TRBD1. This CDR3 has 14 residues. With 4 bases clipped from V and 5 bases from J, the junction kept 4 bases outside the gene matches. Germline CDR1 is SGHAT and CDR2 is FQNNGV.

This clonotype was recorded at least ten times. V is TRBV13 and J is TRBJ2-1; 11 bases align to TRBD2. Germline V lookup: CDR1 PRHDT, CDR2 FYEKMQ (reference sequence). The V and J ends lost 5 bases and 5 bases, in that order; junction bases with no gene match: 5. The CDR3 sequence is 15 residues long. CDR3 region: CASSLTSGTNNEQFF. CDR3 DNA: TGTGCCAGCAGCCTGACTAGCGGGACTAACAATGAGCAGTTCTTC.

This clonotype has at least ten counts. The gene calls are TRBV5-4 and TRBJ2-7; 7 bases agree with TRBD2. CDR1 is SGHNT and CDR2 is YYREEE in the germline V gene (reference sequence). The CDR3 is 16 residues long. The trim removed 0 bases at V and 2 bases at J, leaving 8 bases unmatched. The CDR3 here is CASSLEASGGPYEQYF. DNA of the CDR3: TGTGCCAGCAGCTTGGAGGCTAGCGGTGGGCCCTACGAGCAGTACTTC.

This clonotype was seen at least ten times. The V and J genes are TRBV20-1 and TRBJ2-1, with D possibly being TRBD1 or TRBD2 (5 bases each). Looked up from germline, CDR1 is DFQATT and CDR2 is SNEGSKA (reference sequence). Trimming took 5 bases from V and 5 from J, leaving 13 bases between them. This CDR3 region has 13 residues. Here the CDR3 DNA reads TGCAGTGCTTGGGACGCAGGGCACAATGAGCAGTTCTTC. Protein sequence: CSAWDAGHNEQFF.

The gene calls are TRBV9 and TRBJ2-6; D uncertain. This CDR3 is 16 amino acids long. Germline CDR1 and CDR2: SGDLS and YYNGEE. V gave up 4 bases and J gave up 1 base, with 12 bases separating them. CDR3 protein: CASSPERKSGANVLTF. CDR3 nucleotide sequence: TGTGCCAGCAGCCCGGAAAGGAAGTCTGGGGCCAACGTCCTGACTTTC.